The 17 T cell receptor beta chains below all came from one sample that was sequenced in a study of blood T cell repertoires in COVID-19. Assay: immunoSEQ multiplex PCR; the TCRdb copy retains only in-frame clones and omits some. The data contain about 190,000 clones, roughly 90% of them singletons. The specimen sequenced was peripheral blood. These receptors originate from a man aged 50-60 years with acute or convalescent COVID-19.

This sequence joins TRBV10-1 and TRBJ2-1; 7 bases align to TRBD1. Germline loops: CDR1 WNHNN, CDR2 SYGVQD (reference sequence). Losses at the gene ends were 5 bases for V and 7 bases for J; bases not matched to a gene: 2. The CDR3 has 12 amino acids. CDR3 coding DNA: TGCGCCAGCAGTCGACAGGGTAATGAGCAGTTCTTC. Translated, it gives CASSRQGNEQFF.

The chain recombines TRBV4-1 with TRBJ2-7; possible D gene TRBD1, 6 bases. This CDR3 is 14 amino acids long. V was pared by 3 bases and J by 4 bases, with 13 bases between. Germline CDR1 reads MGHRA; CDR2 reads YSYEKL. Here the CDR3 reads CASSQKQGRYEQYF. The CDR3 DNA reads as TGCGCCAGCAGCCAGAAACAGGGTCGATACGAGCAGTACTTC.

The chain couples TRBV28 to TRBJ1-6; unclear D gene. The germline gives CDR1 MDHEN, CDR2 SYDVKM. There are 14 residues in the CDR3. Trimming pared 2 bases from V and 9 bases from J, leaving 11 bases between. CDR3: CASSLPVLSSPLHF. The CDR3 DNA follows: TGTGCCAGCAGTTTACCCGTCTTGAGTTCACCCCTCCACTTT. Full variable domain (remainder filled in from reference TRBV28 and TRBJ1-6): DVKVTQSSRYLVKRTGEKVFLECVQDMDHENMFWYRQDPGLGLRLIYFSYDVKMKEKGDIPEGYSVSREKKERFSLILESASTNQTSMYLCASSLPVLSSPLHFGNGTRLTVT.

This clone appeared once. The gene calls are TRBV7-3 and TRBJ2-5, with D hard to call. Germline CDR1 reads SGHTA; CDR2 reads FQGTGA. Trimming left V 1 base short and J 2 bases short, with 5 bases between. CDR3 length: 13 residues. The CDR3 reads CASSLMRQETQYF. The CDR3 DNA reads TGTGCCAGCAGCTTAATGCGACAAGAGACCCAGTACTTC. Full variable domain (missing parts from reference TRBV7-3 and TRBJ2-5): GAGVSQTPSNKVTEKGKYVELRCDPISGHTALYWYRQSLGQGPEFLIYFQGTGAADDSGLPNDRFFAVRPEGSVSTLKIQRTERGDSAVYLCASSLMRQETQYFGPGTRLLVL.

The chain couples TRBV7-9 to TRBJ2-7, with D possibly TRBD2 on 6 matching bases. V lost 4 bases and J 6 bases, leaving 19 bases between the germline ends. The germline V gene encodes CDR1 SEHNR and CDR2 FQNEAQ (reference sequence). This CDR3 region has 15 residues. This chain's CDR3 is CASSSSDRGGFEQYV. The CDR3 DNA is TGTGCCAGCAGCTCCTCAGACAGAGGAGGGTTCGAGCAGTACGTC.

This clone was counted only a few times. This chain connects TRBV30 to TRBJ1-1, with no clear D. The length of the CDR3 is 12 residues. Trimming pared 2 bases from V and 7 bases from J, leaving 11 bases between. Germline lookup yields CDR1 GTSNPN and CDR2 SVGIG (reference sequence). Here the CDR3 DNA reads TGTGCCTGGAGTAAGTACGTCGGTGAAGCTTTCTTT. Its translation is CAWSKYVGEAFF.

The chain employs TRBV6-1 and TRBJ2-7; D is possibly TRBD2 (6 bases). V gave up 3 bases and J gave up 7 bases, with 16 bases separating them. The CDR3 length is 14 residues. CDR1 MNHNS and CDR2 SASEGT come from the germline V gene. CDR3 amino acids: CASSEYPLRGEQYV. The CDR3 nucleotides are TGTGCCAGCAGTGAGTACCCCCTTCGGGGGGAGCAGTACGTC.

The CDR3 protein is CASRNQGNGYEQYV. The CDR3 DNA reads TGTGCCAGCAGGAATCAGGGTAACGGCTACGAGCAGTACGTC. The chain has TRBV5-4 and TRBJ2-7; D perhaps matches TRBD1 (5 bases). In germline, CDR1 is SGHNT, CDR2 YYREEE (reference sequence). CDR3 size: 14 residues. With 5 bases removed from V and 3 bases from J, the gap between germline ends came to 15 bases.

The rearrangement links TRBV15 to TRBJ1-4; TRBD1 agrees at 7 bases. J gave up 8 bases and V 7 bases, and 10 bases lay outside the gene matches. The CDR3 is made up of 14 amino acids. Germline CDR1 and CDR2: LNHNV and YYDKDF (reference sequence). The CDR3 nucleotides are TGTGCCACCACCATTTATACAGGGGCAGAAAAACTGTTTTTT. Protein: CATTIYTGAEKLFF.

V and J are TRBV19 and TRBJ2-5; weak D call: TRBD2 (6 bases). Germline CDR1 and CDR2: LNHDA and SQIVND (reference sequence). This CDR3 has 16 amino acids. Deletions cut 3 bases from V and 1 base from J, with 15 bases between. The CDR3 bases are TGTGCCAGTAGTATTGGGCGGGGAGTCTTCCAAGAGACCCAGTACTTC. This gives the protein CASSIGRGVFQETQYF.

This chain joins TRBV6-2 or TRBV6-3 and TRBJ1-4; the D is unclear. This CDR3 has 15 residues. The germline V and J ends were trimmed by 2 bases and 6 bases, with 13 bases remaining between them. Germline assignment: CDR1 MNHEY and CDR2 SVGEGT. CDR3 protein: CASSYVGVFDEKLFF. The CDR3 bases are TGTGCCAGCAGTTACGTCGGAGTCTTTGATGAAAAACTGTTTTTT.

The rearrangement uses TRBV7-9 and TRBJ2-5; 8 bases map to TRBD1. This CDR3 has 16 residues. The V gene's germline CDR1 is SEHNR and CDR2 FQNEAQ (reference sequence). Unmatched junction bases numbered 18, after V lost 6 bases and J lost 9 bases. The CDR3, as DNA: TGTGCCAGCAGATCCCGGGCTGGGACAGGCACTGGGCCCCAGTACTTC. This sequence encodes CASRSRAGTGTGPQYF.

This chain joins TRBV18 and TRBJ1-2; D possibly corresponds to TRBD1 (5 bases). This CDR3 has 15 amino acids. V lost 3 bases and J lost 6, with 17 bases in between. The V gene's germline CDR1 is KGHSH and CDR2 LQKENI. CDR3 amino acids: CASSPPPPGLNGYTF. The CDR3 DNA follows: TGTGCCAGCTCACCGCCTCCCCCAGGGTTGAATGGCTACACCTTC.

The chain uses TRBV2 and TRBJ2-5; 8 nucleotides match TRBD2. Germline V CDR1 and CDR2: SNHLY, FYNNEI. The CDR3 runs 15 residues. With V trimmed by 6 bases and J by 4 bases, 10 bases remained unmatched. The CDR3 DNA sequence: TGTGCCAGCAGGCAATCGGGACTAGACGGAGAGACCCAGTACTTC. The encoded protein is CASRQSGLDGETQYF.

The chain couples TRBV7-8 to TRBJ1-4, with 9 bases identical to TRBD1. CDR1 and CDR2 from the germline V gene are SGHVS and FQNEAQ. This CDR3 has 15 residues. V lost 6 bases, J lost 7 bases, and 9 bases stayed unmatched. The CDR3: CASRTIGTGFEKLFF. The CDR3 DNA reads as TGTGCCAGCAGAACGATCGGGACAGGGTTTGAAAAACTGTTTTTT.

V usage is TRBV7-9 and J usage is TRBJ1-5; D remains ambiguous. CDR3 size: 15 residues. The V gene lost 3 bases and the J gene lost 6 bases, with 15 bases spanning the gap. Germline V gene lookup returns CDR1 SEHNR and CDR2 FQNEAQ (reference sequence). For the CDR3, the DNA is TGTGCCAGCAGCTTTGGCAGGTCGGATGGTCAGCCCCAGCATTTT. It specifies CASSFGRSDGQPQHF.

Only one count was recorded for this clone. CDR3 in amino acids: CASSLALAGGPNEQFF. CDR3 coding DNA: TGTGCCAGCAGCTTAGCTCTAGCGGGAGGGCCCAATGAGCAGTTCTTC. The gene calls are TRBV7-2 and TRBJ2-1; 12 nucleotides agree with TRBD2. Per germline, CDR1 SGHTA and CDR2 FQGNSA. The J segment lost 6 bases and the V segment lost 0 bases, leaving 3 bases of the junction unmatched. The CDR3 loop spans 16 amino acids.